This T cell receptor (beta chain) was obtained from a study of T cells in tumors after PD-1 blockade. Looking at the study overall: Prior checkpoint blockade, systemic immunosuppressant use, or anti-cancer therapy within 4 weeks excluded patients. Daily vismodegib 150 mg continued in a subset of anti-PD-1-treated patients.

This CDR3 contains 13 residues. Trimming left V 2 bases short and J 1 base short, with 6 bases between. Germline CDR1 and CDR2: SGHRS and YFSETQ. Only in-frame clones appear in the TCRdb table, and some are missing; sequencing was by immunoSEQ multiplex PCR. The repertoire holds 60,000 to 65,000 clones, with approximately 79% as singletons. The V gene is TRBV5-1, the J gene TRBJ1-1; no definite D call. This TCR came from a human donor with basal cell carcinoma. This material consisted of PBMCs, taken after anti-PD-1 treatment. CDR3 in DNA: TGCGCCAGCAGCTTTGCTGGGAACACTGAAGCTTTCTTT. Translating gives CASSFAGNTEAFF.